The 21 T cell receptor beta chains presented below share a single source sample, sequenced in a study of blood T cell repertoires in COVID-19. Assay: immunoSEQ multiplex PCR; the TCRdb copy retains only in-frame clones and omits some. In the table there are fewer than 200,000 clones, around 84% of which are singletons. Sample: peripheral blood. The receptors come from a woman aged 80 or older with COVID-19, enrolled during active disease.

V usage is TRBV2 and J usage is TRBJ2-3; 8 bases align to TRBD2. The CDR3 is 15 amino acids. The germline V gene encodes CDR1 SNHLY and CDR2 FYNNEI. V lost 4 bases and J lost 2; bases outside the gene matches: 5. The CDR3 region is CASSVGSGVTDTQYF. The CDR3 DNA reads as TGTGCCAGCAGTGTTGGTAGCGGGGTCACAGATACGCAGTATTTT.

The genes are TRBV7-9 and TRBJ2-7; TRBD2 matches at 10 bases. V was pared by 0 bases and J by 3 bases, with 2 bases of the junction left unmatched. The CDR3 length is 15 residues. CDR1 and CDR2 (germline): SEHNR, FQNEAQ (reference sequence). CDR3 bases: TGTGCCAGCAGCTTAGCAGGACTAGCGGTCTACGAGCAGTACTTC. Translated: CASSLAGLAVYEQYF.

V gene TRBV7-2 combines with J gene TRBJ2-7, with D unresolved. The CDR3 consists of 12 residues. The V gene's germline CDR1 is SGHTA and CDR2 FQGNSA. V was cut by 3 bases and J by 6 bases, with 9 bases left in between. CDR3 nucleotides: TGTGCCAGCAGCTTCGAGGTGGGCGAGCAGTACTTC. It is translated as CASSFEVGEQYF.

The chain employs TRBV21-1 and TRBJ1-5; TRBD1, the table's D call, lacks a check against the DNA. TRBV21-1 is deemed a pseudogene. This CDR3 contains 16 residues. The CDR3 region is CASSKGRGGSNQPQHF. The CDR3 DNA reads as TGTGCCAGCAGCAAGGGCCGAGGGGGATCCAATCAGCCCCAGCATTTT.

In its sample, this clone was seen once. The chain is built from TRBV9 and TRBJ2-1; possibly TRBD2 for D (5 bases). The germline CDR1 and CDR2 sequences are SGDLS and YYNGEE. The CDR3 is 18 residues long. V dropped 0 bases and J dropped 0 bases, with 16 bases sitting between them. In DNA, the CDR3 is TGTGCCAGCAGCGTAGAAGGGCAGGCGGGCAGCTCCTACAATGAGCAGTTCTTC. It specifies CASSVEGQAGSSYNEQFF.

The rearrangement links TRBV9 to TRBJ2-2; D perhaps matches TRBD2 (6 bases). The CDR3 sequence is 14 residues long. Trimming left V 7 bases short and J 4 bases short, with 14 bases between. Germline CDR1 is SGDLS and CDR2 is YYNGEE. The CDR3 reads CASGSGGVTGELFF. The CDR3 DNA reads as TGTGCCAGCGGTAGCGGAGGGGTCACCGGGGAGCTGTTTTTT.

This clone was seen only once. The V and J genes are TRBV7-2 and TRBJ2-7; 9 bases line up with TRBD1. The germline V gene encodes CDR1 SGHTA and CDR2 FQGNSA. Losses at the gene ends were 7 bases for V and 2 bases for J; bases not matched to a gene: 6. The CDR3 is made up of 14 amino acids. The CDR3 sequence: CASTQRTGAYEQYF. CDR3 coding DNA: TGTGCCAGCACCCAGCGGACAGGGGCCTACGAGCAGTACTTC. The full variable domain, in which reference TRBV7-2 and TRBJ2-7 provide the parts outside the CDR3, is GAGVSQSPSNKVTEKGKDVELRCDPISGHTALYWYRQSLGQGLEFLIYFQGNSAPDKSGLPSDRFSAERTGGSVSTLTIQRTQQEDSAVYLCASTQRTGAYEQYFGPGTRLTVT.

Only a few counts were recorded for this clone. The chain links TRBV15 to TRBJ2-7; no definite D call. The V and J ends lost 0 bases and 6 bases respectively, with 9 bases between them. CDR3 length equals 13 residues. Germline V gene sequence: CDR1 LNHNV, CDR2 YYDKDF (reference sequence). The CDR3 sequence: CATSRDDTGEQYF. CDR3 sequence (DNA): TGTGCCACCAGCAGAGATGATACGGGCGAGCAGTACTTC.

The chain recombines TRBV11-2 with TRBJ2-3; D not certain. This CDR3 region has 14 residues. The germline V gene has CDR1 SGHAT and CDR2 FQNNGV. The V and J ends lost 3 bases and 1 base respectively, with 8 bases between them. DNA of the CDR3: TGTGCCAGCAGCTTGAACGGAGGCACAGATACGCAGTATTTT. Translated: CASSLNGGTDTQYF. Complete variable domain (other parts from reference TRBV11-2 and TRBJ2-3): EAGVAQSPRYKIIEKRQSVAFWCNPISGHATLYWYQQILGQGPKLLIQFQNNGVVDDSQLPKDRFSAERLKGVDSTLKIQPAKLEDSAVYLCASSLNGGTDTQYFGPGTRLTVL.

The V gene is TRBV19, the J gene TRBJ1-6; maybe TRBD1 (5 bases). Germline CDR1 is LNHDA and CDR2 is SQIVND (reference sequence). The CDR3 is made up of 14 amino acids. Trimming removed 7 bases from V and 9 bases from J, with 16 bases in between. This chain's CDR3 is CASKGREVSSPLHF. CDR3 DNA: TGTGCCAGTAAAGGCAGGGAAGTCAGTTCACCCCTCCACTTT.

This clone was recorded once. V is TRBV19 and J is TRBJ1-2; the match to TRBD1 covers 9 bases. The V gene end was trimmed by 5 bases and the J gene end by 7 bases; junction bases not matched to a gene: 8. The length of the CDR3 is 14 residues. Germline CDR1 and CDR2: LNHDA and SQIVND (reference sequence). CDR3 region: CASSGQGKPGGYTF. The CDR3 DNA reads TGTGCCAGTAGTGGACAGGGGAAGCCGGGTGGCTACACCTTC.

CDR3 residues: CASSRGDGQARVQPQHF. CDR3 nucleotides: TGTGCCAGTAGCCGCGGGGACGGACAGGCACGGGTTCAGCCCCAGCATTTT. The chain links TRBV19 to TRBJ1-5; 7 bases agree with TRBD1. The V gene's germline CDR1 is LNHDA and CDR2 SQIVND (reference sequence). The CDR3 spans 17 residues. V dropped 6 bases and J dropped 6; count of bases not matched to a gene: 17.

V is TRBV5-4 and J is TRBJ2-5, with a possible D match to TRBD1 (7 bases). In germline, CDR1 is SGHNT, CDR2 YYREEE (reference sequence). CDR3 size: 16 residues. The V end lost 5 bases, the J end lost 2 bases, and 19 bases lay between the germline ends. The CDR3 nucleotides are TGTGCCAGCAGTCCCCCTCGGGCAGGGGGGCAAGAGACCCAGTACTTC. It specifies CASSPPRAGGQETQYF.

The genes are TRBV27 and TRBJ2-3; weak D call: TRBD2 (5 bases). The CDR3 has 15 amino acids. Germline assignment: CDR1 MNHEY and CDR2 SMNVEV (reference sequence). Trimming removed 2 bases from V and 0 bases from J, with 9 bases in between. CDR3 coding DNA: TGTGCCAGCAGTTTAGCGAGGACTAGCACAGATACGCAGTATTTT. It codes for CASSLARTSTDTQYF.

The chain links TRBV5-1 to TRBJ2-7, with D possibly TRBD1 on 6 matching bases. The germline CDR1 and CDR2 sequences are SGHRS and YFSETQ. Trimming cost V 1 base and J 2 bases, with 10 bases left between them. This CDR3 spans 14 amino acids. DNA of the CDR3: TGCGCCAGCAGCTTGCAGGGGACCACCTACGAGCAGTACTTC. Translated, it gives CASSLQGTTYEQYF.

The chain links TRBV3-1 (or the pseudogene TRBV3-2) to TRBJ2-3; 10 bases fit TRBD2. The trim removed 5 bases at V and 1 base at J, leaving 3 bases unmatched. Germline-derived CDR1 and CDR2 are LGHDT and YNNKEL (reference sequence). The CDR3 loop spans 15 amino acids. CDR3 sequence reads: CASSGLAGGTDTQYF. CDR3 nucleotides: TGTGCCAGCAGCGGGCTAGCGGGAGGCACAGATACGCAGTATTTT.

This sequence joins TRBV6-6 and TRBJ2-3; 10 bases fit TRBD1. V was pared by 5 bases and J by 6 bases, with 11 bases of the junction left unmatched. Germline values: CDR1 MNHNY, CDR2 SVGAGI (reference sequence). CDR3 size: 16 residues. This chain's CDR3 is CASSTAPGQGIDTQYF. The CDR3 coding sequence is TGTGCCAGCAGTACGGCTCCGGGACAGGGGATTGATACGCAGTATTTT.

The V gene is TRBV5-6, the J gene TRBJ1-2; D not certain. Germline V gene sequence: CDR1 SGHDT, CDR2 YYEEEE. Trimming shortened V by 0 bases and J by 5 bases, and 11 bases separated the two germline ends. The CDR3 is 14 residues long. The CDR3 DNA sequence: TGTGCCAGCAGCTTGGCCACTGGAGAGTATGGCTACACCTTC. It yields the protein CASSLATGEYGYTF. Full variable domain (missing parts from reference TRBV5-6 and TRBJ1-2): DAGVTQSPTHLIKTRGQQVTLRCSPKSGHDTVSWYQQALGQGPQFIFQYYEEEERQRGNFPDRFSGHQFPNYSSELNVNALLLGDSALYLCASSLATGEYGYTFGSGTRLTVV.

The chain is built from TRBV5-1 and TRBJ1-4; the D gene is possibly TRBD1 (5 bases). The CDR3 is 14 amino acids. Between the trimmed V and J ends, which lost 1 base and 7 bases, there was a span of 11 bases. Germline CDR1 reads SGHRS; CDR2 reads YFSETQ. The CDR3 DNA is TGCGCCAGCAGCTTGTCCCAGGGAGGTGAAAAACTGTTTTTT. Its translation is CASSLSQGGEKLFF.

This rearrangement joins TRBV6-5 to TRBJ2-7; weak D call: TRBD2 (6 bases). V lost 8 bases and J lost 2, with 19 bases in between. Germline V gives CDR1 MNHEY, CDR2 SVGAGI. The CDR3 runs 15 residues. The CDR3 region is CASSTPGLTTYEQYF. In DNA form, the CDR3 reads TGTGCCAGCTCAACTCCGGGACTTACGACCTACGAGCAGTACTTC.

This clone was detected once. This rearrangement joins TRBV19 to TRBJ2-1; 8 bases are shared with TRBD2. Germline lookup yields CDR1 LNHDA and CDR2 SQIVND (reference sequence). The CDR3 is 13 residues long. The J segment lost 6 bases and the V segment lost 4 bases, leaving 2 bases of the junction unmatched. CDR3 nucleotide sequence: TGTGCCAGTAGTACCACTAGCGGCAATGAGCAGTTCTTC. Amino acids: CASSTTSGNEQFF.